The next 13 T cell receptor beta chains were all read from a single sample in a study of blood T cell repertoires in COVID-19. The method was immunoSEQ multiplex PCR; TCRdb's version includes in-frame clones alone and lacks a portion of them. The sample shows about 210,000 clones, 89% of them seen only once. Sequences were obtained from peripheral blood. These receptors came from a woman aged 35 to 49 with acute or convalescent COVID-19.

The chain carries TRBV24-1 and TRBJ2-3, with TRBD1 matching 8 bases. Germline V gene data show CDR1 as KGHDR and CDR2 as SFDVKD. The length of the CDR3 is 16 residues. The V gene end was trimmed by 9 bases and the J gene end by 2 bases; junction bases not matched to a gene: 12. The CDR3, as DNA: TGTGCCACCTCCCCAACGGGGACAGGACACACAGATACGCAGTATTTT. This codes for CATSPTGTGHTDTQYF.

The chain uses TRBV10-2 and TRBJ2-5; 7 nucleotides agree with TRBD1. Germline V gene sequence: CDR1 WSHSY, CDR2 SAAADI. Unmatched junction bases numbered 5, after V lost 8 bases and J lost 8 bases. The CDR3 contains 11 residues. The CDR3 reads CASGTVNTQYF. In nucleotides, the CDR3 is TGCGCCAGCGGGACAGTAAACACCCAGTACTTC.

Concerning this clone: Other nucleotide sequences in the sample specify the same CDR3. The chain joins TRBV3-1 (or the pseudogene TRBV3-2) to TRBJ1-1; D not certain. Trimming took 3 bases from V and 6 from J, leaving 5 bases between them. From germline, CDR1 is LGHDT and CDR2 YNNKEL (reference sequence). This CDR3 region has 11 residues. The CDR3 region has the DNA TGTGCCAGCAGCCAGGGCCCTGAAGCTTTCTTT. It codes for CASSQGPEAFF.

The genes are TRBV7-2 and TRBJ2-2; D gene ambiguous. V gave up 0 bases and J gave up 4 bases, with 9 bases separating them. Germline values: CDR1 SGHTA, CDR2 FQGNSA. This CDR3 contains 15 residues. CDR3 in DNA: TGTGCCAGCAGCTTAGCGCCGGAGCCCACCGGGGAGCTGTTTTTT. Protein sequence: CASSLAPEPTGELFF. Drawing the rest from reference TRBV7-2 and TRBJ2-2, the complete variable domain is GAGVSQSPSNKVTEKGKDVELRCDPISGHTALYWYRQSLGQGLEFLIYFQGNSAPDKSGLPSDRFSAERTGGSVSTLTIQRTQQEDSAVYLCASSLAPEPTGELFFGEGSRLTVL.

A single count supports this clone. The CDR3 DNA sequence: TGCGCCAGCAGCTTTCCGGGAGATAACTATGGCTACACCTTC. Its protein is CASSFPGDNYGYTF. The chain recombines TRBV5-1 with TRBJ1-2; the D is unclear. Germline V lookup: CDR1 SGHRS, CDR2 YFSETQ. The V end lost 2 bases, the J end lost 1 base, and 9 bases lay between the germline ends. This CDR3 has 14 amino acids.

This clone has only a few counts. The chain uses TRBV15 and TRBJ2-1; 8 bases line up with TRBD1. Germline loops: CDR1 LNHNV, CDR2 YYDKDF (reference sequence). V shed 4 bases and J 7 bases; nucleotides not matched to a gene: 9. CDR3 size: 15 residues. The chain's CDR3 is CATSIGQGTSNEQFF. CDR3 bases: TGTGCCACCAGCATCGGACAGGGTACGTCAAATGAGCAGTTCTTC.

This chain joins TRBV5-1 and TRBJ2-6; TRBD2 matches 7 bases. Germline trimming cut 5 bases from V and 0 bases from J; bases unmatched to any gene: 11. CDR1 and CDR2 from the germline V gene are SGHRS and YFSETQ. CDR3 length: 18 amino acids. The CDR3 nucleotides read TGCGCCAGCAGTTCGGTGCGGGGGACCAGCTCTGGGGCCAACGTCCTGACTTTC. Translating gives CASSSVRGTSSGANVLTF.

There are a few counts of this clone. Written as DNA, the CDR3 is TGTGCCAGCAGCCAAGGAGCGGGGGGGCCTGAACGGTTCTTC. It encodes CASSQGAGGPERFF. The rearrangement joins TRBV3-1 (or the pseudogene TRBV3-2) to TRBJ2-1; 10 bases align to TRBD2. The germline gives CDR1 LGHDT, CDR2 YNNKEL (reference sequence). The CDR3 has 14 amino acids. J was trimmed by 15 bases and V by 1 base; bases with no gene match: 9.

The chain combines TRBV10-2 with TRBJ2-5; D gene ambiguous. Germline V lookup: CDR1 WSHSY, CDR2 SAAADI. V lost 1 base to trimming and J lost 2 bases, with 8 bases between them. The CDR3 covers 14 residues. The CDR3 nucleotides read TGCGCCAGCAGTGAGTTGCACCTACAAGAGACCCAGTACTTC. Its translation: CASSELHLQETQYF.

V usage is TRBV2 and J usage is TRBJ1-4, with TRBD1 identical over 7 bases. Germline V gene lookup returns CDR1 SNHLY and CDR2 FYNNEI. V was pared by 2 bases and J by 2 bases, with 5 bases of the junction left unmatched. The CDR3 runs to 16 residues. CDR3: CASSETGVLTNEKLFF. The CDR3 coding sequence is TGTGCCAGCAGTGAAACAGGGGTTTTGACTAATGAAAAACTGTTTTTT.

The chain joins TRBV2 to TRBJ2-1, with unresolved D. CDR1 and CDR2 (germline): SNHLY, FYNNEI. The CDR3 runs 13 residues. Trimming shortened V by 3 bases and J by 2 bases, and 5 bases separated the two germline ends. The CDR3 bases are TGTGCCAGCAGTGAGAGGCCCTACAATGAGCAGTTCTTC. It specifies CASSERPYNEQFF.

The V and J genes are TRBV4-1 and TRBJ2-3; D gene ambiguous. The ends were cut back, 1 base at V and 6 bases at J, with 5 bases in the middle. Germline V gene data show CDR1 as MGHRA and CDR2 as YSYEKL. This CDR3 region has 12 residues. The CDR3 region has the DNA TGCGCCAGCAGCCAAGGTCCGGATACGCAGTATTTT. Translating it yields CASSQGPDTQYF.

The V call is TRBV11-3, the J call TRBJ1-1, with D possibly being TRBD1 (6 bases). V was trimmed by 3 bases and J by 0 bases, leaving 11 bases between them. The CDR3 runs to 15 residues. Germline V gene lookup returns CDR1 SGHNT and CDR2 YENEEA. This CDR3 is CASSLSTGLNTEAFF. The CDR3 DNA reads as TGTGCCAGCAGCTTGTCCACAGGGTTGAACACTGAAGCTTTCTTT.